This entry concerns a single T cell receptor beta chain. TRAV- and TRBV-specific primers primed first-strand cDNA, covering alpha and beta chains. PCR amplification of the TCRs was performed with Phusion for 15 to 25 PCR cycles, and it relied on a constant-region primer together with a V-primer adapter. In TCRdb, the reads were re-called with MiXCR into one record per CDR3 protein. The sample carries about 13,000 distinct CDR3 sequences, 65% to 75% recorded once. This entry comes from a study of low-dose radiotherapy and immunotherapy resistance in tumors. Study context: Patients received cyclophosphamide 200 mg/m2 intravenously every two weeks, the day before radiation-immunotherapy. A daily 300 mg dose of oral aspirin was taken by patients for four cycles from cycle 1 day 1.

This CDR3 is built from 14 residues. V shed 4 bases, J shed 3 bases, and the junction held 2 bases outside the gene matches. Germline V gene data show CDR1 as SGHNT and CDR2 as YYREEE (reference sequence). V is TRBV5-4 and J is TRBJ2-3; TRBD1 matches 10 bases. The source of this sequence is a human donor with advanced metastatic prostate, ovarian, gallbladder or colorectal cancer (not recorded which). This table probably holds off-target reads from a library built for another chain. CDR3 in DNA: TGTGCCAGCAGCCCGGACAGGGGGACAGATACGCAGTATTTT. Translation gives CASSPDRGTDTQYF.